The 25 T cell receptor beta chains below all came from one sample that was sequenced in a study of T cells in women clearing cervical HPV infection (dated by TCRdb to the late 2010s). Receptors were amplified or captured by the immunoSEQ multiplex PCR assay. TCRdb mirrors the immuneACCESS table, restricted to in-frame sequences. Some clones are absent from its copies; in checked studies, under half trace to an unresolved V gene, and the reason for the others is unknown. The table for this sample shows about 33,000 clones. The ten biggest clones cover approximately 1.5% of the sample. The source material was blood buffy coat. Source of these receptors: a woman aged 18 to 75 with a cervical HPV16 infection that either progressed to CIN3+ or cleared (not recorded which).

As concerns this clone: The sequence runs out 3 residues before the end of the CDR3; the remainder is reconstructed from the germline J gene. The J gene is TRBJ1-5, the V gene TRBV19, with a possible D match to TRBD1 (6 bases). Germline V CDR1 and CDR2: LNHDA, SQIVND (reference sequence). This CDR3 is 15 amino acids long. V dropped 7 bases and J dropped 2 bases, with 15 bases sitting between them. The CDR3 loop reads CASIPQGQGNQPQHF. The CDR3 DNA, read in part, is TGTGCCAGTATTCCGCAGGGGCAGGGCAATCAGCCC.

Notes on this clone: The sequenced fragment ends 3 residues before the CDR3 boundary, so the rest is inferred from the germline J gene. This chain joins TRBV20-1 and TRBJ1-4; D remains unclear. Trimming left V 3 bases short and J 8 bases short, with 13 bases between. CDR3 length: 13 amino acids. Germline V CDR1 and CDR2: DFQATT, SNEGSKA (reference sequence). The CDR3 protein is CSARSWADEKLFF. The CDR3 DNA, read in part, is TGCAGTGCTAGGAGTTGGGCAGACGAAAAA.

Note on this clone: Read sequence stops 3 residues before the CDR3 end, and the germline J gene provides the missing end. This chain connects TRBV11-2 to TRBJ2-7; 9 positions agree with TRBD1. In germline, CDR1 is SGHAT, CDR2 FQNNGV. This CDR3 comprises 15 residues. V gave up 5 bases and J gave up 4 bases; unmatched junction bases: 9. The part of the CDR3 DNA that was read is TGTGCCAGCAGCATCGGGACAGGGAATCTATACGAG. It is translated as CASSIGTGNLYE. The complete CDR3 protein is CASSIGTGNLYEQYF.

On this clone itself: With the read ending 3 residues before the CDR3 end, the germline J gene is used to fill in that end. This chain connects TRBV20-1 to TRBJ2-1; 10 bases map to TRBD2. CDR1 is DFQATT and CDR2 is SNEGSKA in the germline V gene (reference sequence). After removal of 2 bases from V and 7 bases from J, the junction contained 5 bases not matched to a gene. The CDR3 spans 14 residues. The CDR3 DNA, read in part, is TGCAGTGCTAGACCAGCGGGGGGGCGTAATGAG. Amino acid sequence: CSARPAGGRNE. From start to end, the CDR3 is CSARPAGGRNEQFF.

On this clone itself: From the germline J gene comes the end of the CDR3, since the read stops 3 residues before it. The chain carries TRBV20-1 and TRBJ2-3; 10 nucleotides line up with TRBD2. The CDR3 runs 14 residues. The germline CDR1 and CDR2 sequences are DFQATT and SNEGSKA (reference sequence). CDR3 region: CSAGLAGDGETQYF. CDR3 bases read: TGCAGTGCTGGGCTAGCGGGGGATGGGGAGACG.

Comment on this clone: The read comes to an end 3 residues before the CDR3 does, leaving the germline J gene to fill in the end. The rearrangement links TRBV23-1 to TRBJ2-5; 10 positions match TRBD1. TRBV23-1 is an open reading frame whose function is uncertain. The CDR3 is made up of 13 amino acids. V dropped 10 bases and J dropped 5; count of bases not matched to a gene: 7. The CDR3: CATQDRGLETQYF. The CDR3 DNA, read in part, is TGCGCCACTCAAGACAGGGGGCTCGAGACC.

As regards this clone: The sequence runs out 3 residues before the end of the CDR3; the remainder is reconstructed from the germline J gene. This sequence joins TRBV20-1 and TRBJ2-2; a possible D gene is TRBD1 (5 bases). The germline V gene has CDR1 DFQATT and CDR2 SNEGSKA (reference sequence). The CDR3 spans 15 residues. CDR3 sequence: CSASGAKAYNSPLFF. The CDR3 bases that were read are TGCAGTGCTAGTGGGGCCAAGGCCTATAATTCACCG.

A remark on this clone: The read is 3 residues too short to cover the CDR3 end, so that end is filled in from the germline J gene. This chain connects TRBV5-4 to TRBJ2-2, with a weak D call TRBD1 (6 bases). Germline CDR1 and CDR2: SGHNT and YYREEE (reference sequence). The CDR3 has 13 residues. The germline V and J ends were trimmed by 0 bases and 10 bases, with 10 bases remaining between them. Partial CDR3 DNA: TGTGCCAGCAGCTTGGCGGCAGGGGAGGAG. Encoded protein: CASSLAAGEE. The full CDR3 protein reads CASSLAAGEELFF.

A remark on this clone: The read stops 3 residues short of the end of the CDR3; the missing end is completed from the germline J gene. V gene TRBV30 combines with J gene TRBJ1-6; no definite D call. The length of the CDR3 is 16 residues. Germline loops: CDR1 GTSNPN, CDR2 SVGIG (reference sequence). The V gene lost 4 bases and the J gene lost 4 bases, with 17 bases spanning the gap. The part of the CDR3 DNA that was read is TGTGCCTGGACCAAACCCGTCCTTCGGTATAATTCACCC. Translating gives CAWTKPVLRYNSP. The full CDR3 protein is CAWTKPVLRYNSPLHF. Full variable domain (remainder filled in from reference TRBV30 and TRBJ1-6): SQTIHQWPATLVQPVGSPLSLECTVEGTSNPNLYWYRQAAGRGLQLLFYSVGIGQISSEVPQNLSASRPQDRQFILSSKKLLLSDSGFYLCAWTKPVLRYNSPLHFGNGTRLTVT.

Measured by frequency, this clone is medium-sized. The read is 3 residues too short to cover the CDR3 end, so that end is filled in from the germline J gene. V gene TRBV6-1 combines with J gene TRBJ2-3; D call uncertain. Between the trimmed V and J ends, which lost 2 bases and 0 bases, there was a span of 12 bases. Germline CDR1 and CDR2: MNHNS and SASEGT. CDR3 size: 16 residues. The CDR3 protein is CASSEYWSVSTDTQYF. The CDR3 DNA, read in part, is TGTGCCAGCAGTGAATATTGGTCAGTAAGCACAGATACG.

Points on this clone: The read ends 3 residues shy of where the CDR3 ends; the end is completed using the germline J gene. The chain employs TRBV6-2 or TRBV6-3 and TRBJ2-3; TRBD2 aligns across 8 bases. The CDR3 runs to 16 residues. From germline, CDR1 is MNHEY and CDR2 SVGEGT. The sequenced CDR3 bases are TGTGCCAGCCAAATAGCGGGGTCCCAAGGCGTTCGGACG. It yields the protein CASQIAGSQGVRT. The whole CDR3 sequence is CASQIAGSQGVRTQYF.

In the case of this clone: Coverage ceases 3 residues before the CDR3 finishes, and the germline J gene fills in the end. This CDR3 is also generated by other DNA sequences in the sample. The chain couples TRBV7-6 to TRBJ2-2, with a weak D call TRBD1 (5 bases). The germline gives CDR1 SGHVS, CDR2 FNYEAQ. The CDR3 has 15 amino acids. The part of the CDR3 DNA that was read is TGTGCCAGCAGCTTGGGCGCAGGGTCGGTTTCACCG. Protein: CASSLGAGSVSP. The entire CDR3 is CASSLGAGSVSPLFF.

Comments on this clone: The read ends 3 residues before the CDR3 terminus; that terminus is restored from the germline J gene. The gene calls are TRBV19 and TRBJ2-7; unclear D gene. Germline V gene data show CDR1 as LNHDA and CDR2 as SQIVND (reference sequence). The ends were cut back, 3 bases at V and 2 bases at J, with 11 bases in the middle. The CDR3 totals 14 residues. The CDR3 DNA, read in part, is TGTGCCAGTAGTATGAACGGCAGGCCCTACGAG. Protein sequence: CASSMNGRPYE. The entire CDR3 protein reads CASSMNGRPYEQYF.

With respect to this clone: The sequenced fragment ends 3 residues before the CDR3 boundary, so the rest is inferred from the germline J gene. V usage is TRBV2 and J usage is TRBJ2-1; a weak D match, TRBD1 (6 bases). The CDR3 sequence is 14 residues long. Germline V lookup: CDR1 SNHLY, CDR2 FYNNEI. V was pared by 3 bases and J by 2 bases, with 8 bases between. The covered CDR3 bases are TGTGCCAGCAGTGACAGGGGTACCTACAATGAG. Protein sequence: CASSDRGTYNE. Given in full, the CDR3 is CASSDRGTYNEQFF.

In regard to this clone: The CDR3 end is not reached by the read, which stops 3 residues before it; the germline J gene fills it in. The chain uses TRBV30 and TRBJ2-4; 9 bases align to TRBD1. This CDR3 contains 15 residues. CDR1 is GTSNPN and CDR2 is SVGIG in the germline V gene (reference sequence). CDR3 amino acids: CAWSPIGQGTSGQYF. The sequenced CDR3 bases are TGTGCCTGGAGTCCGATAGGACAGGGGACTTCTGGT. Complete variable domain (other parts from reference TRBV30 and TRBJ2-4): SQTIHQWPATLVQPVGSPLSLECTVEGTSNPNLYWYRQAAGRGLQLLFYSVGIGQISSEVPQNLSASRPQDRQFILSSKKLLLSDSGFYLCAWSPIGQGTSGQYFGAGTRLSVL.

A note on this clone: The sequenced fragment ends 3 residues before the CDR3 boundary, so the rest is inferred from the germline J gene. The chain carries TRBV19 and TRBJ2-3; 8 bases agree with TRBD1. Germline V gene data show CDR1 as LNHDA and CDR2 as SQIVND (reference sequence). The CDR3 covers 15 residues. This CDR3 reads CASSALQGGGKTQYF. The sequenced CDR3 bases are TGTGCCAGTAGTGCTCTACAGGGGGGCGGGAAGACG.

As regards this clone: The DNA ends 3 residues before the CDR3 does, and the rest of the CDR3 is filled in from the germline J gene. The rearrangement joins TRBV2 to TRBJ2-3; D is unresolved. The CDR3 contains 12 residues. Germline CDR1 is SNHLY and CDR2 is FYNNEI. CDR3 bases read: TGTGCCAGCACGCGCGAGCAAGAGACG. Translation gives CASTREQET. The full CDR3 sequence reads CASTREQETQYF.

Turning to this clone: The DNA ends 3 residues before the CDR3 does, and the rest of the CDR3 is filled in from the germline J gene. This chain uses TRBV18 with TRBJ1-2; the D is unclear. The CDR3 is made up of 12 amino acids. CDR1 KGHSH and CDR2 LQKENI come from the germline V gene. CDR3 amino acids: CASSPLGDTYTF. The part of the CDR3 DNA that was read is TGTGCCAGCTCACCCCTCGGGGATACC. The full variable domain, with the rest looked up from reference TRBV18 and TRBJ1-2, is NAGVMQNPRHLVRRRGQEARLRCSPMKGHSHVYWYRQLPEEGLKFMVYLQKENIIDESGMPKERFSAEFPKEGPSILRIQQVVRGDSAAYFCASSPLGDTYTFGSGTRLTVV.

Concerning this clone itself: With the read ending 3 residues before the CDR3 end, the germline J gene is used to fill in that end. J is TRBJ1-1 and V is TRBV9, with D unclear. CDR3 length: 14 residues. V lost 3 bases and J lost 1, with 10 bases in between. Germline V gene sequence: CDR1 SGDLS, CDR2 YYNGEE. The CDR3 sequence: CASSEGVGNTEAFF. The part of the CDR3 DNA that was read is TGTGCCAGCAGCGAAGGTGTTGGGAACACTGAA.

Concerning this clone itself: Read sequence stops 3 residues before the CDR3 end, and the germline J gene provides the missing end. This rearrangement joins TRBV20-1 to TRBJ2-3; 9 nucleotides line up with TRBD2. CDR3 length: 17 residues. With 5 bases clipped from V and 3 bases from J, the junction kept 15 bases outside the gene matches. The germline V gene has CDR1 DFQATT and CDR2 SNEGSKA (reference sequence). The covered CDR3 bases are TGCAGTGCTCCTCCCCCACTGGCGGGGGGGCCGACAGATACG. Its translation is CSAPPPLAGGPTDT. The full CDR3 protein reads CSAPPPLAGGPTDTQYF.

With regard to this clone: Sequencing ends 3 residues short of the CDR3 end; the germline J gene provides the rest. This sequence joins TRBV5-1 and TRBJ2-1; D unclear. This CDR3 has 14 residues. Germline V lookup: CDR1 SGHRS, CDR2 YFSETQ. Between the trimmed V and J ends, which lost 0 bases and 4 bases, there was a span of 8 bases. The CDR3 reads CASSLDLGYNEQFF. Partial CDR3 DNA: TGCGCCAGCAGCTTGGATTTAGGGTACAATGAG.

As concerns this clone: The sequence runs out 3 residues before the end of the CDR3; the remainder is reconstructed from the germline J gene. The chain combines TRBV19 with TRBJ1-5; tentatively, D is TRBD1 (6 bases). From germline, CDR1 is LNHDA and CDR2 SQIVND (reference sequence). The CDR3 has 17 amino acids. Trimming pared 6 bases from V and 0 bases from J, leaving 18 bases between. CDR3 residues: CASSPRGDTLSNQPQHF. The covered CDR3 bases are TGTGCCAGTAGCCCCCGAGGGGACACCCTTAGCAATCAGCCC.

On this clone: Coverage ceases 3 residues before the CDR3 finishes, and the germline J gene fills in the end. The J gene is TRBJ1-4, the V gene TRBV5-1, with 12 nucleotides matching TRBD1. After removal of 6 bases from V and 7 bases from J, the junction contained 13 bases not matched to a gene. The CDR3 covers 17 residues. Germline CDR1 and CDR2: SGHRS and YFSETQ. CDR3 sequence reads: CASNPGQGAQVAEKLFF. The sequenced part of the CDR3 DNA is TGCGCCAGCAACCCGGGACAGGGGGCGCAGGTTGCTGAAAAA.

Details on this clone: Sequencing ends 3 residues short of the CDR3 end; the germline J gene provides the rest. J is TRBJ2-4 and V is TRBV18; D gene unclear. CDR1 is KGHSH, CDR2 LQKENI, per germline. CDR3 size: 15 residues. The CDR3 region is CASSPEVHLKYGQYF. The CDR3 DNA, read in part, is TGTGCCAGCTCACCAGAGGTACACCTGAAATATGGT.

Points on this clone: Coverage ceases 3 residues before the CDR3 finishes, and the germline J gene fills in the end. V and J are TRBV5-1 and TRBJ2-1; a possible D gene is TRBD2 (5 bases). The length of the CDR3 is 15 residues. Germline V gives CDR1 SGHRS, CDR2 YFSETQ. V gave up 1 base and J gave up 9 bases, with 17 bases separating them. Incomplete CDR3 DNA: TGCGCCAGCAGCTTGAGAACTAGTTCGGGGAGTGAG. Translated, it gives CASSLRTSSGSE. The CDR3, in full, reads CASSLRTSSGSEQFF.